Listed below are T cell receptor beta chains from one sample, sequenced in a study of cytomegalovirus exposure and HLA in healthy donors. Profiling relied on immunoSEQ multiplex PCR, and the TCRdb table lists in-frame clones only, not all of them. The data show 100,000 to 150,000 clones, 76% seen once. Sequencing was done on a sample of PBMCs. The origin of the receptors is a man aged 50-59 years in good health and CMV-seronegative. Both conserved end residues are part of each CDR3. A D gene is named only where the DNA matches it firmly.

TRBJ1-6,TRBD1,TRBV6-5,CASSYQGASNSPLHF
TRBJ1-1,.,TRBV10-3,CAISGGGNTEAFF
TRBJ2-5,.,TRBV11-2,CASSRGGQETQYF
TRBJ1-2,TRBD1,TRBV14,CASSQKPGTVYGYTF
TRBJ1-5,.,TRBV4-1,CASSLPGDNQPQHF
TRBJ1-2,TRBD1,TRBV2,CASRTDRNYGYTF
TRBJ2-1,.,TRBV6-1,CASSVSFGGASYNEQFF
TRBJ1-5,.,TRBV5-1,CASSWGGSSNQPQHF
TRBJ1-2,TRBD1,TRBV28,CATDRDYGYTF
TRBJ2-7,TRBD1,TRBV9,CASSVGGTGGWYEQYF
TRBJ1-6,.,TRBV7-8,CASSPSGVGDSPLHF
TRBJ2-2,.,TRBV4-1,CASSHGVIRVAGELFF
TRBJ2-3,TRBD2,TRBV19,CATNPAASGGRNTQYF
TRBJ1-4,.,TRBV5-4,CASSFPTDKKLFF
TRBJ1-1,.,TRBV7-9,CASSLGHLNTEAFF
TRBJ2-3,.,TRBV2,CASSVEGEGDTQYF
TRBJ1-2,.,TRBV25-1,CATAGGGYGYTF
TRBJ1-1,.,TRBV5-4,CASSLLAGAGGTEAFF
TRBJ1-4,.,TRBV1,CTSSPPAGGRPRGFF
TRBJ1-5,.,TRBV6-1,CASSDGIERASNQPQHF
TRBJ2-7,TRBD1,TRBV18,CASSPTGVSYEQYF
TRBJ1-1,.,TRBV7-9,CSSSRGGEAFF
TRBJ2-5,.,TRBV9,CASSVAGETQYF
TRBJ1-2,TRBD1,TRBV27,CASSSDRASFYGYTF
TRBJ1-4,.,TRBV10-3,CAIRAEINEKLFF
TRBJ1-3,TRBD1,TRBV4-1,CASSQLGQGESGNTIYF
TRBJ2-5,.,TRBV7-2,CASTLKGGQETQYF
TRBJ1-5,TRBD1,TRBV9,CASSFTGQEEPQHF
TRBJ2-1,.,TRBV11-2,CASSLVGQFF
TRBJ1-2,.,TRBV6-5,CASSPGEDGYTF
TRBJ1-1,TRBD1,TRBV6-5,CASSRQGDTEAFF
TRBJ2-7,.,TRBV5-1,CASSLEGEGVYEQYF
TRBJ1-1,.,TRBV28,CASSLPPNTEAFF
TRBJ2-3,TRBD1,TRBV6-5,CASRTGVRTDTQYF
TRBJ1-2,TRBD1,TRBV6-5,CASSYRQGARGYGYTF
TRBJ2-2,.,TRBV5-4,CASSLPMNTGELFF
TRBJ1-3,.,TRBV6-1,CASRREVDGNTIYF
TRBJ1-2,TRBD1,TRBV18,CASSRTGGPLDYGYTF
TRBJ2-1,.,TRBV15,CATSRDPPSGRFF
TRBJ2-5,TRBD2,TRBV6-1,CASSEALLAGGPQETQYF